The 2 T cell receptor beta chains given below trace back to one sample, sequenced in a study of a mutant IDH1 vaccine in newly diagnosed glioma. The time point: baseline, week 1 (first vaccination visit). Treatment meaning: pre-vaccination baseline after standard-of-care therapy. Assay used: immunoSEQ multiplex PCR; TCRdb lists only in-frame clones, some missing. Found here are 92,000 or so clones, around 80% of them singletons; the top ten hold 5.3%. The material was PBMCs, obtained from a glioma patient treated with radiotherapy, temozolomide or both. These TCRs come from a man between 35 and 55 years old with glioma. Some clones in this sample may be carry-over from other donors' samples.

The gene calls are TRBV6-1 and TRBJ1-1; D remains unclear. The germline V and J ends were trimmed by 4 bases and 4 bases, with 13 bases remaining between them. The CDR3 covers 14 residues. Germline values: CDR1 MNHNS, CDR2 SASEGT. The CDR3 sequence: CASSALPSVTEAFF. CDR3 bases: TGTGCCAGCAGTGCCTTACCCTCTGTCACTGAAGCTTTCTTT.

The chain has TRBV6-6 and TRBJ2-2, with a possible D match to TRBD1 (6 bases). With 1 base removed from V and 3 bases from J, the gap between germline ends came to 12 bases. CDR1 and CDR2 from the germline V gene are MNHNY and SVGAGI (reference sequence). The CDR3 is made up of 16 amino acids. The CDR3 reads CASSYYRVGDTGELFF. CDR3 nucleotide sequence: TGTGCCAGCAGTTACTACAGGGTGGGAGACACCGGGGAGCTGTTTTTT.